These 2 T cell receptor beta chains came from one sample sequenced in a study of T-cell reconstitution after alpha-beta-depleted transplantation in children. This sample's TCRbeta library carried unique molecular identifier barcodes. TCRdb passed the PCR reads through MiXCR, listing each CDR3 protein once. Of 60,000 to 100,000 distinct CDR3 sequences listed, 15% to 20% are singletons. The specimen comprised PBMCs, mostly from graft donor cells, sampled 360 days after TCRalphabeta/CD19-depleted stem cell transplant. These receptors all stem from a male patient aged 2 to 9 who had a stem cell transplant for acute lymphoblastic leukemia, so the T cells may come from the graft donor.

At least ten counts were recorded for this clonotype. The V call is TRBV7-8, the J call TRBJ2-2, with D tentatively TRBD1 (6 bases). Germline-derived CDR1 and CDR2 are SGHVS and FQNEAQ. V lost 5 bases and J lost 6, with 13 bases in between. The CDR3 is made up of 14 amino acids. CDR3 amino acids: CASSQIRGAGELFF. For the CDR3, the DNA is TGTGCCAGCAGCCAAATCAGGGGTGCCGGGGAGCTGTTTTTT.

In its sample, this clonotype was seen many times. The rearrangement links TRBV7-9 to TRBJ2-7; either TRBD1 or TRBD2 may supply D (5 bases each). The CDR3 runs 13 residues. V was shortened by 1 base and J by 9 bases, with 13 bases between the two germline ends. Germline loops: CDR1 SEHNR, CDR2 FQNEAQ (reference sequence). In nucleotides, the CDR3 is TGTGCCAGCAGCTTAGGGATAGGGACGATGCAGTACTTC. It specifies CASSLGIGTMQYF.